The clone carrying this TCR beta chain was seen just once. A read error may account for a junction end that differs from germline. The source material, 20-30 mg of unsorted bulk tissue, was used to co-extract RNA and DNA. This record belongs to a study of tumor-infiltrating lymphocytes in primary liver carcinoma. From roughly 0.55 ug of total RNA, TCR beta-specific cDNA was reverse-transcribed using a constant-region primer. Libraries of TCR beta came from three nested multiplex PCR rounds with slightly modified ARM-PCR. With TRBV1-TRBV30 forward primers and a C-beta reverse primer, the first two PCR rounds were run for approximately 10 cycles each. Using its own MiXCR run on the multiplex PCR reads, TCRdb lists one record per CDR3 protein. The sample yields tens of thousands of distinct CDR3 sequences, over 70% seen once. Looked up from germline, CDR1 is MNHEY and CDR2 is SVGEGT. The CDR3 has 15 amino acids.

This receptor was obtained from a woman in her twenties or thirties with primary liver carcinoma and hepatitis B virus infection. Sequenced sample: liver tumor tissue from sampling region 4. Subset described: tumor region T4, right-lateral pole. This chain uses TRBV6-2 or TRBV6-3 with TRBJ2-7, with D maybe TRBD2 (5 bases). The CDR3 DNA sequence: TGTGCCAGCAATTACCGGGGATTAGTTTCGTACGAGCAGTACTTC. As protein: CASNYRGLVSYEQYF.